Sequencing of this TCR beta chain was carried out in a study of early T cells in non-severe SARS-CoV-2 infection. The ends were cut back, 6 bases at V and 7 bases at J, with 10 bases in the middle. The CDR3 covers 12 residues. Findings and caveats of the study: Private and CD4 specificities were missed by VDJdb matching, skewed to anti-spike CD8.

TCRdb processed the 5' RACE reads anew with MiXCR; each CDR3 protein has one entry. The data contain 35,000 to 45,000 distinct CDR3 sequences, roughly 6% of them singletons. This clonotype was observed many times. The target antigen is unknown. The chain has TRBV23-1 and TRBJ1-5, with D maybe TRBD1 (6 bases). TRBV23-1 is flagged as an ORF with uncertain function. This TCR came from an adult who was a healthcare worker with PCR-confirmed SARS-CoV-2 infection or an uninfected control (not recorded which). Material: whole blood, obtained at baseline. The CDR3 nucleotides are TGCGCCAGCAGACTCACAGGGCAGCCCCAGCATTTT. Amino acid sequence: CASRLTGQPQHF.